This T cell receptor (beta chain) was identified in a study of technical replicates of blood from a handful of donors. The germline V and J ends were trimmed by 8 bases and 3 bases, with 7 bases remaining between them. CDR1 is MNHEY and CDR2 is SVGAGI in the germline V gene. CDR3 length equals 11 residues. Only in-frame clones appear in the TCRdb table, and some are missing; sequencing was by immunoSEQ multiplex PCR. The sample lists approximately 81,000 clones, nearly 97% occurring once. The receptor was derived from a human donor in good health. The sample was T cells isolated from PBMCs. The chain employs TRBV6-5 and TRBJ1-1, with D unclear. The CDR3 here is CASYRDTEAFF. The CDR3 nucleotides are TGTGCCAGCTACCGAGACACTGAAGCTTTCTTT.